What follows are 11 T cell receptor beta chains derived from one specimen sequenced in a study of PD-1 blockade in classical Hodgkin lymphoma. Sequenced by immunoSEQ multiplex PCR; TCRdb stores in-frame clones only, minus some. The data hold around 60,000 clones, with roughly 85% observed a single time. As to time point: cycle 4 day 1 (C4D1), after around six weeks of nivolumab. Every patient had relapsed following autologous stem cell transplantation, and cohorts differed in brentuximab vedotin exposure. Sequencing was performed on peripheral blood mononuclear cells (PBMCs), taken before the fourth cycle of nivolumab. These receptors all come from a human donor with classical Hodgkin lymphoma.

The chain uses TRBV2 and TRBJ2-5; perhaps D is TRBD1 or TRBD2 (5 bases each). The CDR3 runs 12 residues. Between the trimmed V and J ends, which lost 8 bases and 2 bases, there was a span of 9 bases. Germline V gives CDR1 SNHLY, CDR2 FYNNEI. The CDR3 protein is CASRDRQETQYF. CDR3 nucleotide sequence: TGTGCCAGCCGGGACCGTCAAGAGACCCAGTACTTC.

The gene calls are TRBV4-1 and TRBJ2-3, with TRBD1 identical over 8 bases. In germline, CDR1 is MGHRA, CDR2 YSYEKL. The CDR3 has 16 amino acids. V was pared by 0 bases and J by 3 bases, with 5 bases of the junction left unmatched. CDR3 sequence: CASSQDDRGWTDTQYF. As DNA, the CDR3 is TGCGCCAGCAGCCAAGACGACAGGGGTTGGACAGATACGCAGTATTTT.

In DNA, the CDR3 is TGCGCCAGCAGCTTCTTGAACCCTAGGGTAGCAGATACGCAGTATTTT. Its protein is CASSFLNPRVADTQYF. The chain carries TRBV5-1 and TRBJ2-3; D remains ambiguous. CDR3 size: 16 residues. In germline, CDR1 is SGHRS, CDR2 YFSETQ. Trimming took 2 bases from V and 4 from J, leaving 17 bases between them.

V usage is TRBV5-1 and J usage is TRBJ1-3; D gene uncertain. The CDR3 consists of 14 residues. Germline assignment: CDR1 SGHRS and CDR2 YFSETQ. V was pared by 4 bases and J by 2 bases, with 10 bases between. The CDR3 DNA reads TGCGCCAGCAGCGCGGAGTCTACTGGAAACACCATATATTTT. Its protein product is CASSAESTGNTIYF. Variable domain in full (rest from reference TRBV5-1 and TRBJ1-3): KAGVTQTPRYLIKTRGQQVTLSCSPISGHRSVSWYQQTPGQGLQFLFEYFSETQRNKGNFPGRFSGRQFSNSRSEMNVSTLELGDSALYLCASSAESTGNTIYFGEGSWLTVV.

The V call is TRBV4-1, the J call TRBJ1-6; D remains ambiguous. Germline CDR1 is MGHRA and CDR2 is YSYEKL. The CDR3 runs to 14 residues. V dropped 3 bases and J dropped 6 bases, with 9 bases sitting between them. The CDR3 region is CASSHADSNSPLHF. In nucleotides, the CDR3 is TGCGCCAGCAGCCATGCCGATAGTAATTCACCCCTCCACTTT.

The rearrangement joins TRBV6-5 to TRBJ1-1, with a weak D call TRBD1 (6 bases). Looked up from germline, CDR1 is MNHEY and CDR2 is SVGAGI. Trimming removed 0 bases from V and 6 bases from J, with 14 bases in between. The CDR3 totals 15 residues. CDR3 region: CASSYSGAKLPEAFF. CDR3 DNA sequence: TGTGCCAGCAGTTACTCGGGGGCAAAACTACCTGAAGCTTTCTTT.

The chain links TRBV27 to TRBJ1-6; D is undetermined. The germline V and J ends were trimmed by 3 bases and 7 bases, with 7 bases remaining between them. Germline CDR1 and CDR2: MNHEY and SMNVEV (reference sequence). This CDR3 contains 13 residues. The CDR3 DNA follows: TGTGCCAGCAGTTTGGCCGCCAATTCACCCCTCCACTTT. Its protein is CASSLAANSPLHF.

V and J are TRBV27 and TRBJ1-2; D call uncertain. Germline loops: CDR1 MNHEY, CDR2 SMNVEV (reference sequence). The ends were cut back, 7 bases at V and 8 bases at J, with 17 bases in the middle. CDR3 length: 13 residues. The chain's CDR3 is CASTKGRGNGYTF. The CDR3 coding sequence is TGTGCCAGCACCAAAGGGAGAGGGAACGGCTACACCTTC.

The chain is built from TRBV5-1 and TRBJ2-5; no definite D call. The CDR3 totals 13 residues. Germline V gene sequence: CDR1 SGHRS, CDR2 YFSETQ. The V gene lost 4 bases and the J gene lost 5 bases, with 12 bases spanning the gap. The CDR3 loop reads CASSLSNGETQYF. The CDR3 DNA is TGCGCCAGCAGCCTGTCCAATGGGGAGACCCAGTACTTC.

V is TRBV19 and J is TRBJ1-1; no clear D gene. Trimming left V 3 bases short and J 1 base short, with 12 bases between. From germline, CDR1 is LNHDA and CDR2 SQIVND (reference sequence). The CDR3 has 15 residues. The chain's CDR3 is CASSMVIGENTEAFF. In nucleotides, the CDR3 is TGTGCCAGTAGTATGGTTATCGGAGAGAACACTGAAGCTTTCTTT.

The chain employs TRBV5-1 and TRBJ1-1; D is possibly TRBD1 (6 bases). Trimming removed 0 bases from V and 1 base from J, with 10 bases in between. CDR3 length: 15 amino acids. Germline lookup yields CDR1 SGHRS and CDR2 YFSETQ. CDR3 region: CASSLEGVANTEAFF. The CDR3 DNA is TGCGCCAGCAGCTTGGAGGGGGTCGCGAACACTGAAGCTTTCTTT.